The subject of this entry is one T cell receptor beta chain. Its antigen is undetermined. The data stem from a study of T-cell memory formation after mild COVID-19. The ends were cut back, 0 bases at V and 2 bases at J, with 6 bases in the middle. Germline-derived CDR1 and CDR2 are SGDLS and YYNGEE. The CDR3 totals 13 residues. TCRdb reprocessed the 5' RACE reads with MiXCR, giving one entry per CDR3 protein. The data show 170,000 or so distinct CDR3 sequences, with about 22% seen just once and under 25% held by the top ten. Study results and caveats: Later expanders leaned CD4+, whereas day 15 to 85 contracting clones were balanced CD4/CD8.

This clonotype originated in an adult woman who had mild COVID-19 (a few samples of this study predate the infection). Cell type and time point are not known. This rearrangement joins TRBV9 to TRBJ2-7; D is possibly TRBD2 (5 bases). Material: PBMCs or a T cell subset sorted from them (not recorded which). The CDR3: CASSVGLTYEQYF. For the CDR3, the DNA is TGTGCCAGCAGCGTAGGACTAACCTACGAGCAGTACTTC.